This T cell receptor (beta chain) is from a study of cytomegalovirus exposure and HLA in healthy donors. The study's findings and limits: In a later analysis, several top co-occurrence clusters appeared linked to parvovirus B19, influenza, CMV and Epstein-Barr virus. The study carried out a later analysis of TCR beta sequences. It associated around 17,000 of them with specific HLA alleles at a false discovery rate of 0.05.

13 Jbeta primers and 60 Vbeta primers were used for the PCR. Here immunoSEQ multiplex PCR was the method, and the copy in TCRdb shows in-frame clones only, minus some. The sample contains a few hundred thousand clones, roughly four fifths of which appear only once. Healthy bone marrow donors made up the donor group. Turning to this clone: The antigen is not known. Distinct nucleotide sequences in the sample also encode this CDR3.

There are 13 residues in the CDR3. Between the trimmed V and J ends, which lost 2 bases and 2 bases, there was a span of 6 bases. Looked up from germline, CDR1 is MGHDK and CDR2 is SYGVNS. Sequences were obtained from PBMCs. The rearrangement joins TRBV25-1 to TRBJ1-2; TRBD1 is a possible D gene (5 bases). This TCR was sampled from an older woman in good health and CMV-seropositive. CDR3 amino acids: CASSEQGNYGYTF. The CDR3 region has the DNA TGTGCCAGCAGTGAACAGGGAAACTATGGCTACACCTTC.